This TCR beta chain was recorded in a study of cytomegalovirus exposure and HLA in healthy donors. Primers included in the PCR were 60 Vbeta and 13 Jbeta primers. Clones were sequenced by immunoSEQ multiplex PCR, and TCRdb holds only the in-frame ones, with some missing. The sample's table shows 95,000 to 110,000 clones. Trimming took 5 bases from V and 5 from J; bases not matched to a gene: 9. This CDR3 spans 16 amino acids. The V gene's germline CDR1 is LNHDA and CDR2 SQIVND (reference sequence). This receptor was obtained from a man aged 35 to 55 in good health and CMV-seronegative. This chain links TRBV19 with TRBJ1-1; 12 bases match TRBD1. Sequencing was carried out using PBMCs. The chain's CDR3 is CASSPQGQGAGTEAFF. The CDR3, as DNA: TGTGCCAGTAGTCCCCAGGGACAGGGGGCGGGTACTGAAGCTTTCTTT.